This TCR beta chain originates from a study of T cell responses to AZD1222 COVID-19 vaccine. Measured with immunoSEQ multiplex PCR; TCRdb has only the in-frame clones, and not every one. Of approximately 83,000 clones in the sample, 90% to 95% are singletons; the top ten hold 4.5%. The germline gives CDR1 SGHDT, CDR2 YYEEEE. CDR3 length: 13 residues. V lost 0 bases, J lost 2 bases, and 4 bases lay in between. Sequencing was performed on peripheral blood, taken on day 0 of MenACWY control vaccination. The chain links TRBV5-6 to TRBJ2-3, with D uncertain. This receptor was identified in an adult in good health. The CDR3 DNA reads TGTGCCAGCAGCTTGGGGGCCACAGATACGCAGTATTTT. Protein product: CASSLGATDTQYF.